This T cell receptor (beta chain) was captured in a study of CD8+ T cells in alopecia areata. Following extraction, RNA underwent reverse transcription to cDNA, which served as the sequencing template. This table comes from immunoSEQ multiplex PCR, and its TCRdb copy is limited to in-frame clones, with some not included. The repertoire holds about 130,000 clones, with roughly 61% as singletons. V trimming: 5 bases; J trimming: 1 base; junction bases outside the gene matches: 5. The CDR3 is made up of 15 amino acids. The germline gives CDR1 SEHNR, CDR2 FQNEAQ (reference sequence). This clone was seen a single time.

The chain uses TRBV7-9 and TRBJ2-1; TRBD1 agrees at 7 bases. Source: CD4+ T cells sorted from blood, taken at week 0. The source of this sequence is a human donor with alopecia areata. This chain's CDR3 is CASSAPGQSYNEQFF. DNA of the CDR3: TGTGCCAGCAGCGCGCCGGGACAGTCCTACAATGAGCAGTTCTTC.